This TCR beta chain was identified in a study of regulatory T cells in long-lasting Graves disease. Overall study context: A definition of persistent Graves' disease required over 5 years of antithyroid drugs plus positive TSH receptor antibodies.

This sample's time point: persistent/refractory GD, antithyroid drugs over 5 years with positive TRAb. Making the TCR library involved RNA that had been extracted from PBMCs. V gave up 2 bases and J gave up 2 bases; unmatched junction bases: 11. The CDR3 extends over 17 amino acids. The V gene's germline CDR1 is SGHVS and CDR2 FQNEAQ. A few counts support this clonotype. To make TCR beta libraries, researchers used iRepertoire HTBI primers and Arm-PCR of CDR3 regions. Each CDR3 protein is one row after TCRdb ran MiXCR on the multiplex PCR reads. The sample contains 350,000 to 500,000 distinct CDR3 sequences, 21% of which appear only once.

This TCR derives from a female donor with Graves disease. This chain links TRBV7-8 with TRBJ2-7, with 8 bases lining up with TRBD2. The specimen was peripheral blood mononuclear cells (PBMCs), collected when the disease was refractory, from a patient treated with antithyroid drugs. The CDR3 DNA sequence: TGTGCCAGCAGCTTACGCCTAGCGGGTAGAAAAACCTACGAGCAGTACTTC. Protein product: CASSLRLAGRKTYEQYF.